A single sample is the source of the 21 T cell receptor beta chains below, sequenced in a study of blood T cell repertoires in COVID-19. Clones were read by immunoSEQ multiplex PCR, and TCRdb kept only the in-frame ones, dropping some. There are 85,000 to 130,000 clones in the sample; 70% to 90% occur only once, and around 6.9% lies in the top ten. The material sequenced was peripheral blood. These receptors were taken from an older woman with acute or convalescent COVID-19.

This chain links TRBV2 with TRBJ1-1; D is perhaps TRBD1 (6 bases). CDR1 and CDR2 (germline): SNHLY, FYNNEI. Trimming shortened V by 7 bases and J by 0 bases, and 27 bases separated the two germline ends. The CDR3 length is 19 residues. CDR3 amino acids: CASTLPYQGITRLNTEAFF. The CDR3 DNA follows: TGTGCCAGCACCCTTCCATACCAGGGGATTACCCGTTTGAACACTGAAGCTTTCTTT.

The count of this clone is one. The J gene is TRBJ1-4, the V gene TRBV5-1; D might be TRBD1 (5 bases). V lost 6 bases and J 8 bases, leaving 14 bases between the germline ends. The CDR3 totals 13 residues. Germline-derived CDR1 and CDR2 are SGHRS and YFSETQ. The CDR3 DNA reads TGCGCCAGCACCCCGGTCCAGGGAGAAAAACTGTTTTTT. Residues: CASTPVQGEKLFF.

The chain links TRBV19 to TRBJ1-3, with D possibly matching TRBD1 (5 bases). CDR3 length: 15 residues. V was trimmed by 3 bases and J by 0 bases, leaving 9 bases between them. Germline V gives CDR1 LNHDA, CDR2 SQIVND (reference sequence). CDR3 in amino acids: CASSIRGFSGNTIYF. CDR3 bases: TGTGCCAGTAGTATTCGGGGGTTCTCTGGAAACACCATATATTTT.

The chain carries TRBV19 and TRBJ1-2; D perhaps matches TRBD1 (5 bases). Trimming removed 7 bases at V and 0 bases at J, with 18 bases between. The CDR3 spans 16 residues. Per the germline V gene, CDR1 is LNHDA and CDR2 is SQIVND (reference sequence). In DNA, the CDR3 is TGTGCCAGTATGTCCGACGGGGGGGGATCTAACTATGGCTACACCTTC. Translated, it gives CASMSDGGGSNYGYTF. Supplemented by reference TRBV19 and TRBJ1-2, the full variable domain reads DGGITQSPKYLFRKEGQNVTLSCEQNLNHDAMYWYRQDPGQGLRLIYYSQIVNDFQKGDIAEGYSVSREKKESFPLTVTSAQKNPTAFYLCASMSDGGGSNYGYTFGSGTRLTVV.

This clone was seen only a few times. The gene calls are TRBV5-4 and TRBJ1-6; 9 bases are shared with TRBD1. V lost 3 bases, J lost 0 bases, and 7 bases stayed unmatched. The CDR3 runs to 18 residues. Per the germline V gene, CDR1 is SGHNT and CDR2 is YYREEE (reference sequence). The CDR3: CASSSSGQGSSYNSPLHF. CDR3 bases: TGTGCCAGCAGCTCGAGTGGACAGGGGAGCTCCTATAATTCACCCCTCCACTTT. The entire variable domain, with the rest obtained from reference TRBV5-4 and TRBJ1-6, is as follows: ETGVTQSPTHLIKTRGQQVTLRCSSQSGHNTVSWYQQALGQGPQFIFQYYREEENGRGNFPPRFSGLQFPNYSSELNVNALELDDSALYLCASSSSGQGSSYNSPLHFGNGTRLTVT.

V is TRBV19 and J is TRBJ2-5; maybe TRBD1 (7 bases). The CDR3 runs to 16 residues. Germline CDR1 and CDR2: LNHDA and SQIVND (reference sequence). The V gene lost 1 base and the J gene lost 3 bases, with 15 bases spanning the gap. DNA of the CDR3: TGTGCCAGTAGTATAGGGAGGGGGCGATCAGAAGAGACCCAGTACTTC. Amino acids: CASSIGRGRSEETQYF.

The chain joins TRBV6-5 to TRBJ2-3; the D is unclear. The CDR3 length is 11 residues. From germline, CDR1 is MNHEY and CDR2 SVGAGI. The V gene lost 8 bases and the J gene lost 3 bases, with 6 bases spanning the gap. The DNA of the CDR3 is TGTGCCAGCCATGAGACAGATACGCAGTATTTT. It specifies CASHETDTQYF.

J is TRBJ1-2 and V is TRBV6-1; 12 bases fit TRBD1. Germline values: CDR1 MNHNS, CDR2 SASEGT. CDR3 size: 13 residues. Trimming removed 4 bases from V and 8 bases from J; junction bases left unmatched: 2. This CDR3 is CASSGDRGPGYTF. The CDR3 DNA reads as TGTGCCAGCAGTGGGGACAGGGGGCCCGGCTACACCTTC.

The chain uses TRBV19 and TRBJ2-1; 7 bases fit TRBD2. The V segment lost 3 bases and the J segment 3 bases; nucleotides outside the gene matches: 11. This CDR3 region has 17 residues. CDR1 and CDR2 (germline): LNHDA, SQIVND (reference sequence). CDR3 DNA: TGTGCCAGTAGTATCTGGTCTTTCGCTAGCGGCTACAATGAGCAGTTCTTC. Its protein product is CASSIWSFASGYNEQFF.

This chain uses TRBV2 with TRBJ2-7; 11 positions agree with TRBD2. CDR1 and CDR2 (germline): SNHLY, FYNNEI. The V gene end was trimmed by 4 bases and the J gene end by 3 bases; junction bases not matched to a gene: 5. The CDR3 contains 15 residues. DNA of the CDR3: TGTGCCAGCAGTGGTCGGCTAGCGGGAGGCTACGAGCAGTACTTC. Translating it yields CASSGRLAGGYEQYF.

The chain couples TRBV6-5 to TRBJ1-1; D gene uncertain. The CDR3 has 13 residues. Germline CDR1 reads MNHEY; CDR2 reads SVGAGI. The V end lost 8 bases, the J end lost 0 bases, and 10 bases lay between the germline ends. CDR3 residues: CASCDRVNTEAFF. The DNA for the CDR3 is TGTGCCAGCTGCGATCGGGTGAACACTGAAGCTTTCTTT.

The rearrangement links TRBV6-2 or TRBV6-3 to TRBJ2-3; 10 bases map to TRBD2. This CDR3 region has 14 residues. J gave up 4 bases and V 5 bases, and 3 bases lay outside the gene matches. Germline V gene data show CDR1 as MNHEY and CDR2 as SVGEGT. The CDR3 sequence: CASSLAGESDTQYF. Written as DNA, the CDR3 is TGTGCCAGCAGTCTAGCGGGAGAGTCAGATACGCAGTATTTT.

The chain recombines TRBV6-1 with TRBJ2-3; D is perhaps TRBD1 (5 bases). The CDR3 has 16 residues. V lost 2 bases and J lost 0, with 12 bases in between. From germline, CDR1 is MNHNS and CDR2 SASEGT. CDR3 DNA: TGTGCCAGCAGTGAACCCAGGGTGTTCAGCACAGATACGCAGTATTTT. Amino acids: CASSEPRVFSTDTQYF.

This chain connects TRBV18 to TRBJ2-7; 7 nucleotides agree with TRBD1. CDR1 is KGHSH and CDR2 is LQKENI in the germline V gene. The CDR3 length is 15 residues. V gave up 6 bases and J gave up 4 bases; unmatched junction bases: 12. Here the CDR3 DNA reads TGTGCCAGCTCGCTTTATGGGACAGCTGCATACGAGCAGTACGTC. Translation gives CASSLYGTAAYEQYV.

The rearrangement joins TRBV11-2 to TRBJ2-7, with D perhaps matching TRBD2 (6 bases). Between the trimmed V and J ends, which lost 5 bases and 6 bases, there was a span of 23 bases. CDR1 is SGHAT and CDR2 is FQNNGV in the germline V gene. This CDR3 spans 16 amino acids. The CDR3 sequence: CASSLSILAVPSEQYF. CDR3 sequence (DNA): TGTGCCAGCAGCCTAAGCATCTTAGCGGTGCCAAGCGAGCAGTACTTC.

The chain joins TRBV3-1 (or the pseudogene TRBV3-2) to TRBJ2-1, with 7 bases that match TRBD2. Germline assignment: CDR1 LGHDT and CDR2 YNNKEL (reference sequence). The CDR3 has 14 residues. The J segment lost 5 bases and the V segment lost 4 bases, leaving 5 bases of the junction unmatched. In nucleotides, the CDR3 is TGTGCCAGCAGCCTCTTTGCGGGGGACAATGAGCAGTTCTTC. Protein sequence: CASSLFAGDNEQFF.

The CDR3 coding sequence is TGTGCCAGCAGCCCCACCAGGGGCTCCTACAATGAGCAGTTCTTC. It encodes CASSPTRGSYNEQFF. The chain combines TRBV9 with TRBJ2-1, with D possibly TRBD1 on 6 matching bases. Germline V gives CDR1 SGDLS, CDR2 YYNGEE. The CDR3 has 15 amino acids. The ends were cut back, 4 bases at V and 0 bases at J, with 11 bases in the middle.

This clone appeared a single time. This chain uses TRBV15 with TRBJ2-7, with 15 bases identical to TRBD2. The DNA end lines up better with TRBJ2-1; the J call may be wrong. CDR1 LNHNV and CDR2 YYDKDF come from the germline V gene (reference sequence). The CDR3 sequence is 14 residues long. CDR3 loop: CATSSGLAGGEQFF. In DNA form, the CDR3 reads TGTGCCACCAGCTCCGGACTAGCGGGGGGGGAGCAGTTCTTC.

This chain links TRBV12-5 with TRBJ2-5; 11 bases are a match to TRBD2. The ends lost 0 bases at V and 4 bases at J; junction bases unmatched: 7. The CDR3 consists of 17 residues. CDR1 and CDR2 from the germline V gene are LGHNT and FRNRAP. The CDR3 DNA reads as TGTGCTAGTGGTTTGGTAGGTGGTCTAGCGGGAGGAGAGACCCAGTACTTC. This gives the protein CASGLVGGLAGGETQYF.

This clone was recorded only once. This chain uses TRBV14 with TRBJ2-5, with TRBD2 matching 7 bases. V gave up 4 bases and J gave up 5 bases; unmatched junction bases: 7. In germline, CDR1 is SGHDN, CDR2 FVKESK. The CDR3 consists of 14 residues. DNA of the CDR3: TGTGCCAGCAGCCCGAGGGAGGGACGGGAGACCCAGTACTTC. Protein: CASSPREGRETQYF.

In DNA, the CDR3 is TGTGCCAGCAGCCAGCTTAAGGGCAGGGATCGGAACACTGAAGCTTTCTTT. It encodes CASSQLKGRDRNTEAFF. The V gene is TRBV3-1 (or the pseudogene TRBV3-2), the J gene TRBJ1-1, with D possibly being TRBD1 (5 bases). Trimming stripped 3 bases from V and 1 base from J, with 18 bases between. This CDR3 contains 17 residues. From germline, CDR1 is LGHDT and CDR2 YNNKEL (reference sequence).